This T cell receptor (beta chain) appears in the sequencing data of a study of T cells after somatic rescue of genetic block (TCRdb year 2020). Looking at the study overall: The study assessed how robust, over the long term, a T-cell system was when the system had developed through somatic rescue of a genetic block in T-cell development.

Relative to germline, V is missing 3 bases and J is missing 3 bases, with 3 bases of the junction outside any gene match. CDR1 and CDR2 (SGHRS, YFSETQ) derive from the germline V gene. Reading from cysteine to phenylalanine, the CDR3 counts 13 amino acids. Only the CDR3 DNA is retained, 39 bases long and in frame from the first base. This clone was found once. This receptor's antigen is unknown. Base qualities are not recorded, but no much larger clone differs from it by a single base. The library was built by means of the immunoSEQ multiplex PCR assay. TCRdb carries this immuneACCESS record with in-frame sequences only. Its versions omit some clonotypes, under half of them owing to an unresolved V gene in the studies checked, with the rest unexplained. Across this sample there are 11,000 to 15,000 clones, with 71% seen only once. The top ten hold around 30% of the sample.

The source of this sequence is a man younger than 35. Sequencing was performed on peripheral blood mononuclear cells (PBMCs). The sequence joins TRBV5-1 to TRBJ2-7; 7 bases in the middle match TRBD1. DNA sequence: TGCGCCAGCAGCTCCCGGGACAGCTACGAGCAGTACTTC. It encodes CASSSRDSYEQYF.